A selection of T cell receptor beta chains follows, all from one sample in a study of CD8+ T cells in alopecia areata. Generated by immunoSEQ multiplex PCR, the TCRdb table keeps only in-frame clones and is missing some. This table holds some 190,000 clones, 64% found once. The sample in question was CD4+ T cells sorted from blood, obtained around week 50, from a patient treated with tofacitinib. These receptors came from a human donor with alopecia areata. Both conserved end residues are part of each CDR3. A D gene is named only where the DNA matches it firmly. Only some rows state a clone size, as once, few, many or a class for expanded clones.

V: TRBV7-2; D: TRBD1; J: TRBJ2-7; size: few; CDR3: CASSQTGGTEQYF; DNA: TGTGCCAGCAGCCAGACAGGGGGTACCGAGCAGTACTTC
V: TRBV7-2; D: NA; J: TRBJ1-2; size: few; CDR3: CASSSARGPTLYGYTF; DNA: TGTGCCAGCAGCTCAGCCCGCGGACCGACCCTCTATGGCTACACCTTC
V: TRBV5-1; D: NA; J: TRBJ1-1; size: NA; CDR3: CASSLGAGGLNTEAFF; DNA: TGCGCCAGCAGCTTGGGGGCGGGCGGACTGAACACTGAAGCTTTCTTT
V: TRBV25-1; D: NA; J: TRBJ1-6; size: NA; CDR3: CASRPGPKNSPLHF; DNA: TGTGCCAGCAGACCGGGACCCAAGAATTCACCCCTCCACTTT
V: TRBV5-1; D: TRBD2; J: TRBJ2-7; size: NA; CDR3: CASGVLGLAGNEQYF; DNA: TGCGCCAGCGGCGTCTTAGGACTAGCGGGGAACGAGCAGTACTTC
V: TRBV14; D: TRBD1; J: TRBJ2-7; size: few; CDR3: CASSTRQGFSYEQYF; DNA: TGTGCCAGCAGCACCAGACAGGGTTTCTCCTACGAGCAGTACTTC
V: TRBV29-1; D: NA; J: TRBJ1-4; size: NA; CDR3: CSVAPGPNEKLFF; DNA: TGCAGCGTTGCCCCAGGACCTAATGAAAAACTGTTTTTT
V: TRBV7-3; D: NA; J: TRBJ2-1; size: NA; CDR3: CASSLQSGNEQFF; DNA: TGTGCCAGCAGCTTACAATCCGGGAATGAGCAGTTCTTC
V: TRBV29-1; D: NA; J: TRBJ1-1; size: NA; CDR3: CSVEFWGGTEAFF; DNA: TGCAGCGTTGAGTTTTGGGGGGGCACTGAAGCTTTCTTT
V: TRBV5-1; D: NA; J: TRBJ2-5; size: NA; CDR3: CASSNNREGETQYF; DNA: TGCGCCAGCAGCAATAACAGGGAGGGGGAGACCCAGTACTTC
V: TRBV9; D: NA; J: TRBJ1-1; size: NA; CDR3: CASSVTQNTEAFF; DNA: TGTGCCAGCAGCGTAACGCAGAACACTGAAGCTTTCTTT
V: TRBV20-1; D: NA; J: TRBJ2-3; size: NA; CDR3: CSAFSTDTQYF; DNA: TGCAGTGCTTTTAGCACAGATACGCAGTATTTT
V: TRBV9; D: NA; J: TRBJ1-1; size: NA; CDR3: CASSVEGTEAFF; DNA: TGTGCCAGCAGCGTAGAGGGGACTGAAGCTTTCTTT
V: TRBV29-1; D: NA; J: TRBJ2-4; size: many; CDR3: CSVRQALAKNIQYF; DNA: TGCAGCGTCAGACAGGCACTAGCCAAAAACATTCAGTACTTC
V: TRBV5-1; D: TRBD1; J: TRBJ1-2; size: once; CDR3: CASSSSTSGTGVGYTF; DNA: TGCGCCAGCAGCTCCAGTACGTCCGGGACAGGGGTTGGCTACACCTTC
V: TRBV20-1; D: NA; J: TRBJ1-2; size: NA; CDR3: CSATGGYTF; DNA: TGCAGTGCCACTGGGGGCTACACCTTC
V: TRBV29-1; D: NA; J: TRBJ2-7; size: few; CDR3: CSVVDSGYEQYF; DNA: TGCAGCGTTGTGGACAGTGGCTACGAGCAGTACTTC
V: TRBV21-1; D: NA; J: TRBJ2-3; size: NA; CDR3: CASSKGADTQYF; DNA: TGTGCCAGCAGCAAAGGCGCGGATACGCAGTATTTT
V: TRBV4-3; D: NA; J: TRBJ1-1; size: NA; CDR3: CASSQDQGWSTEAFF; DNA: TGCGCCAGCAGCCAAGACCAGGGCTGGAGTACTGAAGCTTTCTTT
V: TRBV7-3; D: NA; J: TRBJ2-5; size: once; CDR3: CASSLGGQRETQYF; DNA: TGTGCCAGCAGCTTAGGGGGACAAAGGGAGACCCAGTACTTC
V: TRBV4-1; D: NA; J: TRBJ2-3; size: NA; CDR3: CASSQDQASTDTQYF; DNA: TGCGCCAGCAGCCAAGATCAGGCTAGTACAGATACGCAGTATTTT
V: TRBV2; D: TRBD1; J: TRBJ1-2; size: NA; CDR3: CASREDRGYDGYTF; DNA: TGTGCCAGCAGAGAAGACAGGGGGTATGATGGCTACACCTTC
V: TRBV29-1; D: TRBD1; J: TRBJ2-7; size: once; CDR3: CSAGGDSYEQYF; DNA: TGCAGTGCAGGGGGAGACTCCTACGAGCAGTACTTC
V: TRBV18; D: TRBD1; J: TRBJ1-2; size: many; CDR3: CASSPTDRAYGYTF; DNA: TGTGCCAGCTCACCCACAGACAGGGCCTATGGCTACACCTTC
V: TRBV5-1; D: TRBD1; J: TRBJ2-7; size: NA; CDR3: CASSFRTGSIYEQYF; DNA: TGCGCCAGCAGCTTCAGGACAGGGAGTATCTACGAGCAGTACTTC
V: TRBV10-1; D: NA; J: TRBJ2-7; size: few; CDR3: CASSDGQGDEQYF; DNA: TGCGCCAGCAGTGATGGGCAGGGAGACGAGCAGTACTTC